This T cell receptor (beta chain) was sequenced in a study of cytomegalovirus exposure and HLA in healthy donors. About the study: Within the Caucasian-associated ancestry cluster were 81% of the roughly 380 genotyped donors.

Nominally healthy donors provided the samples, though records likely missed some immune exposures. A note on this clone: Its antigen is currently unknown.

Study observations and caveats: Researchers reported that a few CMV-associated chains were confirmed in vitro as CMV antigen-specific. Earlier analysis looked at TCR beta V segments, and most were productive about 87% or about 30% of the time.

Primers: 60 Vbeta forward and 13 Jbeta reverse. Only in-frame clones appear in the TCRdb table, and some are missing; sequencing was by immunoSEQ multiplex PCR. The sample comprises roughly 180,000 clones, 84% of which are singletons, and 1% to 1.5% rests with the top ten. CDR1 is WSHSY, CDR2 SAAADI, per germline. V was clipped by 5 bases and J by 7 bases; unmatched bases: 12. The CDR3 totals 16 residues. Sequencing was carried out using PBMCs. This TCR came from a girl aged 2-15 years in good health and CMV-seropositive. The rearrangement links TRBV10-2 to TRBJ2-3; TRBD2 matches at 10 bases. Here the CDR3 DNA reads TGCGCCAGCAGTTCCGGGACTAGCGTCTCCCCTCATACGCAGTATTTT. Amino acids: CASSSGTSVSPHTQYF.